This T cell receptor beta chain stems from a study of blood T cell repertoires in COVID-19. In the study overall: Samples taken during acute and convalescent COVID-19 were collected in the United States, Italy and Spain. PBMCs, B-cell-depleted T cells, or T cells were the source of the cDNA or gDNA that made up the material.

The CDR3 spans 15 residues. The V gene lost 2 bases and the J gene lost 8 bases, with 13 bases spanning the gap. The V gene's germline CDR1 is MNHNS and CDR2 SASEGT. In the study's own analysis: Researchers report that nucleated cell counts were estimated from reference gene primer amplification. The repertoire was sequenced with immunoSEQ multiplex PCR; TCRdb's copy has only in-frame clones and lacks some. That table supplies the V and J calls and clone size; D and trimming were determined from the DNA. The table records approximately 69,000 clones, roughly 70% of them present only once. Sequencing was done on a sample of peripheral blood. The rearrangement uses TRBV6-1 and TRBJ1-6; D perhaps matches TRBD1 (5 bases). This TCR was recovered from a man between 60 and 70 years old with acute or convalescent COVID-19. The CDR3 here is CASSEFPQGDSPLHF. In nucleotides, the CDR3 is TGTGCCAGCAGTGAATTCCCACAAGGGGATTCACCCCTCCACTTT.